Presented here are 8 T cell receptor beta chains from one specimen sequenced in a study of T cell repertoires in cytomegalovirus infection. These receptors have no identified antigens. TCRdb recomputed calls from the reads with MiXCR, one row per CDR3 protein. Of some 800,000 distinct CDR3 sequences detected, approximately 32% appear once; the ten largest clones hold 10% to 15%. The sequencing used cultured CD8+ T cells from PBMCs, collected from culture after CMV antigen stimulation. The receptors shown here come from a human donor in good health (CMV status not recorded). Some clones in this sample may be carry-over from other donors' samples.

This clonotype was seen a few times. The genes are TRBV2 and TRBJ1-2; 7 bases are a match to TRBD1. CDR1 and CDR2 from the germline V gene are SNHLY and FYNNEI. The CDR3 consists of 14 residues. J gave up 6 bases and V 2 bases, and 6 bases lay outside the gene matches. CDR3 loop: CASSEPGQVNGYTF. The CDR3 DNA reads as TGTGCCAGCAGTGAACCCGGACAGGTGAATGGCTACACCTTC.

This clonotype was counted only a few times. V is TRBV6-5 and J is TRBJ2-2; 10 positions match TRBD1. Germline values: CDR1 MNHEY, CDR2 SVGAGI. The CDR3 totals 20 residues. Trimming took 0 bases from V and 4 from J; bases not matched to a gene: 14. The CDR3 DNA is TGTGCCAGCAGTTACTCTCGACAGGGGGCTGTCGGGGGGAGCACCGGGGAGCTGTTTTTT. Its protein is CASSYSRQGAVGGSTGELFF.

Ten or more counts support this clonotype. V gene TRBV12-3 or TRBV12-4 combines with J gene TRBJ2-7, with TRBD1 matching over 10 bases. V gave up 10 bases and J gave up 2 bases; unmatched junction bases: 5. The CDR3 runs 13 residues. DNA of the CDR3: TGTGCCAATCCGGGACAGGGGACCTACGAGCAGTACGTC. Its translation: CANPGQGTYEQYV.

The genes are TRBV19 and TRBJ2-1; unclear D gene. The germline V gene encodes CDR1 LNHDA and CDR2 SQIVND (reference sequence). The CDR3 sequence is 13 residues long. Trimming pared 3 bases from V and 6 bases from J, leaving 9 bases between. The CDR3 DNA reads as TGTGCCAGTAGTATGTTTGTGGGCAATGAGCAGTTCTTC. This sequence encodes CASSMFVGNEQFF.

In its sample, this clonotype was seen many times. This rearrangement joins TRBV7-2 to TRBJ2-7; 7 nucleotides line up with TRBD1. This CDR3 spans 13 amino acids. Germline V CDR1 and CDR2: SGHTA, FQGNSA. Unmatched junction bases numbered 8, after V lost 5 bases and J lost 7 bases. This chain's CDR3 is CASSTQQGWEQYV. DNA for the CDR3: TGTGCCAGCAGCACCCAACAGGGGTGGGAGCAGTACGTC.

This clonotype was seen ten or more times. This chain connects TRBV13 to TRBJ2-3, with 11 positions matching TRBD2. This CDR3 spans 14 amino acids. J was trimmed by 4 bases and V by 5 bases; bases with no gene match: 2. CDR1 is PRHDT and CDR2 is FYEKMQ in the germline V gene (reference sequence). CDR3 residues: CASSPGLAADTQYF. The CDR3 coding sequence is TGTGCCAGCAGCCCGGGACTAGCGGCAGATACGCAGTATTTT.

In this sample, this clonotype turned up a few times. The chain couples TRBV20-1 to TRBJ1-1; weak D call: TRBD1 (6 bases). There are 16 residues in the CDR3. Deletions cut 5 bases from V and 1 base from J, with 20 bases between. In germline, CDR1 is DFQATT, CDR2 SNEGSKA (reference sequence). For the CDR3, the DNA is TGCAGTGCTCCTGACACACAGGGCCTCGAGAACACTGAAGCTTTCTTT. Translating it yields CSAPDTQGLENTEAFF.

This clonotype was counted between two and nine times. The rearrangement joins TRBV7-9 to TRBJ2-7; D not resolved. This CDR3 region has 14 residues. Germline V gene sequence: CDR1 SEHNR, CDR2 FQNEAQ (reference sequence). The V gene lost 5 bases and the J gene lost 2 bases, with 13 bases spanning the gap. Here the CDR3 DNA reads TGTGCCAGCAGCAGGGTGGAAACACCCTACGAGCAGTACTTC. This sequence encodes CASSRVETPYEQYF.